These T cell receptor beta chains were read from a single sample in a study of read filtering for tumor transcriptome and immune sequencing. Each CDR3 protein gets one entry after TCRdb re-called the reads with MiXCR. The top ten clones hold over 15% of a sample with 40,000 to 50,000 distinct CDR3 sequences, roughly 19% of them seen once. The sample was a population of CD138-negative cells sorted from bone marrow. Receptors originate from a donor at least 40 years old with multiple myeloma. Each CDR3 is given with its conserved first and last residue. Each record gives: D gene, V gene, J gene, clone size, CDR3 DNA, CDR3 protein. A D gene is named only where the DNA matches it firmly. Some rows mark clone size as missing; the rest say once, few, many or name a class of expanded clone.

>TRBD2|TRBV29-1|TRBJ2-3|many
TGCAGCGTTGTACTAGCGGGAAACATGGATACGCAGTATTTT
CSVVLAGNMDTQYF
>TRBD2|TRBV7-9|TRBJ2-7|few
TGTGCCAGCAGCTCAGGGACTAGCGGGACCTACGAGCAGTACTTC
CASSSGTSGTYEQYF
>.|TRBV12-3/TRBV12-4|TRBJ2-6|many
TGTGCCAGCAGCCGTGGGGCCAACGTCCTGACTTTC
CASSRGANVLTF
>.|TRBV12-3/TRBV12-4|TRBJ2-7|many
TGTGCCAGCAGTTTAATGGGGGCTGGGCAGTACTTC
CASSLMGAGQYF
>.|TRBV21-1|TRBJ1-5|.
TGTGCCAGCAACGCCCGACAGGGAGTTCAGCCCCAGAATTTT
CASNARQGVQPQNF
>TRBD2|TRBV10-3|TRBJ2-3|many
TGTGCCATCAGCAAGTCCCCCGGGACTAGCGGGAGTGATACGCAGTATTTT
CAISKSPGTSGSDTQYF
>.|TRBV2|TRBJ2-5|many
TGTGCCAGCAGCGCCAGAGAAGAGACCCAGTACTTC
CASSAREETQYF
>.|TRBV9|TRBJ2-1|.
TGTGCCAGCAGCCTAGTAAGCGGGTTCTACAATGAGCAGTTCTTC
CASSLVSGFYNEQFF
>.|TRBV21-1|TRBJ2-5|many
TGTGCCAGCAGCAAAGTACTGGTCAGCACGGGCGAGACCCAGTACTTC
CASSKVLVSTGETQYF
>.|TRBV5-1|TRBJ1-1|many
TGCGCCAGCAGCTTGGAGGGGACTCTGAACACTGAAGCTTTCTTT
CASSLEGTLNTEAFF
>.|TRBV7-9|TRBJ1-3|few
TGTGCCAGCAGCTATAACCCGGCTGGAAACACCATATATTTT
CASSYNPAGNTIYF
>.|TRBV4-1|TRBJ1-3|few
TGCGCCAGCAGCCAAGATCGGGGGCTCCGAAACACCATATATTTT
CASSQDRGLRNTIYF
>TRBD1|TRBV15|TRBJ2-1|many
TGTGCCACCAGCAGAGACTTACCGGGACAGGGGATGGTTGAGCAGTTCTTC
CATSRDLPGQGMVEQFF
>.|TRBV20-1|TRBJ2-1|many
TGCAGTGCTAGAGACGTTAATGGGATTAGCCGGAATGAGCAGTTCTTC
CSARDVNGISRNEQFF
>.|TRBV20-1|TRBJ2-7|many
TGCAGTGCCATGAATACCTACGAGCAGTACTTC
CSAMNTYEQYF
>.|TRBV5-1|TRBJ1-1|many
TGCGCCAGCAGCGTGGACGGGGTGGAGGGCACTGAAGCTTTCTTT
CASSVDGVEGTEAFF
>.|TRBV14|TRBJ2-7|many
TGTGCCAGCATCCTATACGGGACCCCGGGGGAGCAGTACTTC
CASILYGTPGEQYF
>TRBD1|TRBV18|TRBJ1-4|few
TGTGCCAGCTCGCACAAGACAGGGATTGGTGAAAAACTGTTTTTT
CASSHKTGIGEKLFF
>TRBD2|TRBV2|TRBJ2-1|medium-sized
TGTGCCAGCAGTGAGGGGAGGGGCTCCTACAATGAGCAGTTCTTC
CASSEGRGSYNEQFF
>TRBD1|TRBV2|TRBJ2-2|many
TGTGCCAGCAGTTACAGGGGGCGCGAAACCGGGGAGCTGTTTTTT
CASSYRGRETGELFF
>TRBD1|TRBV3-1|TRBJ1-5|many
TGTGCCAGCAGCCGGGACAGGGGCAATCAGCCCCAGCATTTT
CASSRDRGNQPQHF
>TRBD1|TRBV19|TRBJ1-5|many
TGTGCCAGTAGTATCTTGACCGGGACAGGGGGACCGATTTCGGAGCCCCAGCATTTT
CASSILTGTGGPISEPQHF
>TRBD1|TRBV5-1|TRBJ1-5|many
TGCGCCAGCAGCTTGGTTCCGCCGGGACAGGGGAACAATCAGCCCCAGCATTTT
CASSLVPPGQGNNQPQHF
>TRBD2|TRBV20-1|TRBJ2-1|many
TGCAGTGCTCTATTGACTAGCAGGTCACGGGAGCAGTTCTTC
CSALLTSRSREQFF
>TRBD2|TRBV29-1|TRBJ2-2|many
TGCAGCGTTGAGGGGCTAGCGGGAGGTACCGGGGAGCTGTTTTTT
CSVEGLAGGTGELFF
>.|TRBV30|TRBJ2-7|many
TGTGCCTGGTCTTATTCTGTTGCCAAAGCTAGAATCTACGAGCAGTACTTC
CAWSYSVAKARIYEQYF
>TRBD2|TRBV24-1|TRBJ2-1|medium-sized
TGTGCCACCAGTGCCCCTAGCGGGAGTTACGATGAGCAGTTCTTC
CATSAPSGSYDEQFF
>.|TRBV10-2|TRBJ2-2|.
TGCGCCAGCAGTGGCGGGTATTCAGGGACCGGGGAGCTGTTTTTT
CASSGGYSGTGELFF
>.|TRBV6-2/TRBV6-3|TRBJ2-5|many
TGTGCCAGCAGGAAGGGACCACAAGAGACCCAGTACTTC
CASRKGPQETQYF
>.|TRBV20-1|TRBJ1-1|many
TGCAGTGCTAGAGCGGCAGTTGGGAACACTGAAGCTTTCTTT
CSARAAVGNTEAFF
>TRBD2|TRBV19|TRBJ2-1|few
TGTGCCAGTAAGCTAAGCGGGAGCACAACTGAGCAGTTCTTC
CASKLSGSTTEQFF
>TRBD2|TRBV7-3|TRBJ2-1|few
TGTGCCAGCAGCCATCAGCGGGAGCTCTACAATGAGCAGTTCTTC
CASSHQRELYNEQFF
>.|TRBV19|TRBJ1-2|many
TGTGCCAGTAGTATGGTTTGGACATCCAGTGGCTACACCTTC
CASSMVWTSSGYTF
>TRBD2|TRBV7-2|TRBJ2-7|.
TGTGCCAGCAGCCCAGCGGGGGGGGACGAGCAGTACTTC
CASSPAGGDEQYF
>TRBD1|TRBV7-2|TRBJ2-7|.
TGTGCCGGCAGCCCAAGGGACAGGGGACAGTACTTC
CAGSPRDRGQYF
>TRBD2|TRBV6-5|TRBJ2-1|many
TGTGCCAGCAGTTCTTTAGCGGGAGCGAGCTACAATGAGCAGTTCTTC
CASSSLAGASYNEQFF
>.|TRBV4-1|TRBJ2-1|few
TGCGCCAGCAGCCAATATCTACGAGGACGGGAGAGGGTAGGCAATGAGCAGTTCTTC
CASSQYLRGRERVGNEQFF
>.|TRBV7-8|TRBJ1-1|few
TGTGCCAGCAGCTACTCCATGGGCACTGAAGCTTTCTTT
CASSYSMGTEAFF
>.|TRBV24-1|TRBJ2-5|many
TGTGCCACCAGTGATTTGAGAGCTGGGCGTGAGACCCAGTACTTC
CATSDLRAGRETQYF
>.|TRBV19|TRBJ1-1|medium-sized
TGTGCCAGTAAGCGAGGGCAGGAGAACACTGAAGCTTTCTTT
CASKRGQENTEAFF
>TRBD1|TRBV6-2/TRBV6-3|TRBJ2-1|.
TGTGCCAGCAGCACCCGACAGGGGAGATATAATGGGCAGTTCTTC
CASSTRQGRYNGQFF
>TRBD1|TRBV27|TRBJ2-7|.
TGTGCCAGCGGGACAGGCAGAGGCGAGCGGTACTTC
CASGTGRGERYF
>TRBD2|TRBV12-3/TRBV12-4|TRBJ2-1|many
TGTGCCAGCAGATCTAGCGGGAGAATAGGCAATGAGCAGTTCTTC
CASRSSGRIGNEQFF